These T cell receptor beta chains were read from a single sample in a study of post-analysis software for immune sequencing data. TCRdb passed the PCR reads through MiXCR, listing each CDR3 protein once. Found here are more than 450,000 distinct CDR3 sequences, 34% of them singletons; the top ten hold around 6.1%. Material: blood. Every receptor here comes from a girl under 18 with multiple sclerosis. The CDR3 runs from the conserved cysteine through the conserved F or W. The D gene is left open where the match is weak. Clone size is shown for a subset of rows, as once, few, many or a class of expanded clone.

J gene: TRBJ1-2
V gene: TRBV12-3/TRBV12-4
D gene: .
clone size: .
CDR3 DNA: TGTGCCAGCAGTGCCTCGGCGGACTATGGCTACACCTTC
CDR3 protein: CASSASADYGYTF

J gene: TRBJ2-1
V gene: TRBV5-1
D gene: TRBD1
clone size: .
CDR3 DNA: TGCGCCAGCAGCTTGGAGGGACAGCCCAACTACAATGAGCAGTTCTTC
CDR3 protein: CASSLEGQPNYNEQFF

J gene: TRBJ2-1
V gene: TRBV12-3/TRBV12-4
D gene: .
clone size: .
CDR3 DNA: TGTGCCAGCAGCCCTGAGAGGTTGAGCAATGGGCAGTTCTTC
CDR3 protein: CASSPERLSNGQFF

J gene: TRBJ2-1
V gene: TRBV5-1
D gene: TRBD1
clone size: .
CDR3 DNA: TGCGCCAGCAGCTCGGGACAGGGGGCGTACAATGAGCAGTTCTTC
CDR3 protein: CASSSGQGAYNEQFF

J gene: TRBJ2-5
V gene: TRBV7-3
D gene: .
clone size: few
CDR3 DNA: TGTGCCAGCAGCTTAACCGGTCGGCCAGGGGAGACCCAGTACTTC
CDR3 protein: CASSLTGRPGETQYF

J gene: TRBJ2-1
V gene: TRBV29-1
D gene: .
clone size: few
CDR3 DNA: TGCAGCGTTGAAGACTGGAGCGTTAATGAGCAGTTCTTC
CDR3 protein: CSVEDWSVNEQFF

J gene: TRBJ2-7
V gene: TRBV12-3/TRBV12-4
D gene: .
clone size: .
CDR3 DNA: TGTGCCAGCAGTTTAAAGGAAAGGTTACCTTTCGAGCAGTACTTC
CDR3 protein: CASSLKERLPFEQYF

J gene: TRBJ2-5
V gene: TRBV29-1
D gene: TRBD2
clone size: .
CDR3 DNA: TGCAGCGTTGTTGGCGTATATGGTAGCGGGGGACGCCAAGAGACCCAGTACTTC
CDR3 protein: CSVVGVYGSGGRQETQYF

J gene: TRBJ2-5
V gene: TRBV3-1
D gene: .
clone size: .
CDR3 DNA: TGTGCCAGCGCGGTCGAGAGGGAGCAGTACTTC
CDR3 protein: CASAVEREQYF

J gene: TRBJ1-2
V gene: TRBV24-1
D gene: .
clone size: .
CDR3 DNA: TGTGCCACCAGTGATGTGGGACAAGTCTATGGCTACACCTTC
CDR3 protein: CATSDVGQVYGYTF

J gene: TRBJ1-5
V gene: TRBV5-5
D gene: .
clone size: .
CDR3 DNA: TGTGCCAGCAGCTTGGGGCTCAACAGGGCTGATCAGCCCCAGCATTTT
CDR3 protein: CASSLGLNRADQPQHF

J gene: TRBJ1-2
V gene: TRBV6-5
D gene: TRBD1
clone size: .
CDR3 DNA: TGTGCCAGCAAAGGGACAGCCAACTATGGCTACACCTTC
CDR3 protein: CASKGTANYGYTF

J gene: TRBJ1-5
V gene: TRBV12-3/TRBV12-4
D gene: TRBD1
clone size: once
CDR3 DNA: TGTGCCAGCAGTACGGGGACAGAATATCAGCCCCAGCATTTT
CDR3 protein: CASSTGTEYQPQHF

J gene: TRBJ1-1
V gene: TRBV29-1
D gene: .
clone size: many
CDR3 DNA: TGCAGCGCCGGGAACACTGAAGCTTTCTTT
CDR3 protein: CSAGNTEAFF

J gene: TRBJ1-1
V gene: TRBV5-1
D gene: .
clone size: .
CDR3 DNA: TGCGCCAGCAGCCCGGCCAGGATCATGAACACTGAAGCTTTCTTT
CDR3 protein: CASSPARIMNTEAFF

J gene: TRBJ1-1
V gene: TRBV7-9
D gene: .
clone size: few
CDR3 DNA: TGTGCCAGCAGCTTAAAGGTCCTCGGGGGGCGGATGAACACTGAAGCTTTCTTT
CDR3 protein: CASSLKVLGGRMNTEAFF

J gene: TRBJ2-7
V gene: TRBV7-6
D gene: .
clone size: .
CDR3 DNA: TGTGCCAGCAGCTTGACGGGAGAGGAGAACGAGCAGTACTTC
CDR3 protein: CASSLTGEENEQYF

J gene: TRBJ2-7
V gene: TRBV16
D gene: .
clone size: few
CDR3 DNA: TGTGCCAGCAGCATCCGGGACATCTCCTACGAGCAGTACTTC
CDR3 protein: CASSIRDISYEQYF

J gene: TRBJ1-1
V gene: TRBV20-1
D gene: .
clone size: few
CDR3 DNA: TGCAGTGCTAGAAAAGCGGGCGGCACTGAAGCTTTCTTT
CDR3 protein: CSARKAGGTEAFF

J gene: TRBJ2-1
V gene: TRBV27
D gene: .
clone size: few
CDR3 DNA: TGTGCCAGCCTGGGGGCAGGGCGTTCCTACAATGAGCAGTTCTTC
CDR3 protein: CASLGAGRSYNEQFF

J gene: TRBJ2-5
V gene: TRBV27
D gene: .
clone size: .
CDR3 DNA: TGTGCCAGCAGTTCGATGGGGATCCAAGAGACCCAGTACTTC
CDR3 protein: CASSSMGIQETQYF

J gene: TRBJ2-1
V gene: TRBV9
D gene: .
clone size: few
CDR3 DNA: TGTGCCAGCAGCGTTGGGGGTGAGCAGTTCTTC
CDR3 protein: CASSVGGEQFF

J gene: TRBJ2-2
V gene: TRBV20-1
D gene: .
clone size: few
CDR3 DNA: TGCAGTGCTAGAGACGTCGGACACAACACCGGGGAGCTGTTTTTT
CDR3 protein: CSARDVGHNTGELFF

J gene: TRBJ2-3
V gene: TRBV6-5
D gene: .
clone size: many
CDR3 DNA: TGTGCCAGCAGCCGACAGGAAGATACGCAGTATTTT
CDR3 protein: CASSRQEDTQYF

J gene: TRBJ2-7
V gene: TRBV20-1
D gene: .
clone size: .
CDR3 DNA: TGCAGTGCTATCGCGGCTCCACAGAGGAACGAGCAGTACTTC
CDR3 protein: CSAIAAPQRNEQYF

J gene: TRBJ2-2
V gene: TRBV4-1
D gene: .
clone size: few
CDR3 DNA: TGCGCCAGCAGCCAAGACAGGGTAGTGCCTCACGATTACACCGGGGAGCTGTTTTTT
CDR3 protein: CASSQDRVVPHDYTGELFF

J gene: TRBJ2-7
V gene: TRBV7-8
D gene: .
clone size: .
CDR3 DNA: TGTGCCAACAGCTTATGGTTCAGGGGGGAATCCTACGAGCAGTACTTC
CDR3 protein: CANSLWFRGESYEQYF

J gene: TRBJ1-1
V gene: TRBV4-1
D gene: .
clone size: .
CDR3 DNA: TGCGCCAGCAGCCAAGATGGAGTCGGGGGGCGCACTGAAGCTTTCTTT
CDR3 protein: CASSQDGVGGRTEAFF

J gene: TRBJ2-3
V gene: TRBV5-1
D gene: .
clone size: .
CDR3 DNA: TGCGCCAGCAGCTTGGCCGGCGGATTGGGCACAGATACGCAGTATTTT
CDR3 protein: CASSLAGGLGTDTQYF

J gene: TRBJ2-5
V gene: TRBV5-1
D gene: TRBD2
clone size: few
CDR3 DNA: TGCGCCAGCAGCGCCCCCGGGACTAGCGGACTCCAAGAGACCCAGTACTTC
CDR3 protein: CASSAPGTSGLQETQYF

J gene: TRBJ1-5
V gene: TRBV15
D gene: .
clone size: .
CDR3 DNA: TGTGCCACCAGCAGAGTCAGGGGAGTGAATCAGCCCCAGCATTTT
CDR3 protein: CATSRVRGVNQPQHF

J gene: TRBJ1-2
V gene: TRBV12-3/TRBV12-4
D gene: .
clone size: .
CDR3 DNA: TGTGCCAGCAGTTTCACAGGATCCTTTGGCTACACCTTC
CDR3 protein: CASSFTGSFGYTF

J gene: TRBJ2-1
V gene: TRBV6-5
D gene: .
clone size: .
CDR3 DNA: TGTGCCAGCACCCCGGACACTCACAATGAGCAGTTCTTC
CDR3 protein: CASTPDTHNEQFF

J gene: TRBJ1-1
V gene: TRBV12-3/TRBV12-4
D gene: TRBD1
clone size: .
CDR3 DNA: TGTGCCAGCAGTCCACGACAGGGGTGGAACACTGAAGCTTTCTTT
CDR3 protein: CASSPRQGWNTEAFF

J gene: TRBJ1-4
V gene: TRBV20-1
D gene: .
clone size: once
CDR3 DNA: TGCAGTGCTAGAGTAACAGGGTCTAATGAAAAACTGTTTTTT
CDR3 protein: CSARVTGSNEKLFF

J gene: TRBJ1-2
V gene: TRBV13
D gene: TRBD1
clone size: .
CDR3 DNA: TGTGCCAGCAGCTCGCGGGACAGGGTGATAGAGGGCTACACCTTC
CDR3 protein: CASSSRDRVIEGYTF

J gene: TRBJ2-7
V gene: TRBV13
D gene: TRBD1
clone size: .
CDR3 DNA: TGTGCCAGCAGCTCCAAGGGGGCCGGGACGGCGATCTACGAGCAGTACTTC
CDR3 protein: CASSSKGAGTAIYEQYF

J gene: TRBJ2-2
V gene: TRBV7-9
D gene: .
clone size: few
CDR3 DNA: TGTGCCAGCAGCTCCACCGGGGAGCTGTTTTTT
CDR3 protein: CASSSTGELFF

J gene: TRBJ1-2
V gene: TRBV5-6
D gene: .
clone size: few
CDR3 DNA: TGTGCCAGCAGCTTTCGACCTCCCAGGGCCATTAACTATGGCTACACCTTC
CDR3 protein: CASSFRPPRAINYGYTF

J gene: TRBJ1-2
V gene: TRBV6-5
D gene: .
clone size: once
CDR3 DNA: TGTGCCAGCAGTTACTCGGGGCACGGCTGCACCTTC
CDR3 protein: CASSYSGHGCTF

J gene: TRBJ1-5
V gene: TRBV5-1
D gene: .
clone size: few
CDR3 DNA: TGCGCCAGCAGCTTCAGGGGCTGGGATGGCAATCAGCCCCAGCATTTT
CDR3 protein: CASSFRGWDGNQPQHF

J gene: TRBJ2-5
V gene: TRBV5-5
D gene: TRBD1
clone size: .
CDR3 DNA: TGTGCCAGCAGCCCGTCTGGGGACAGGGGTGGTGAGACCCAGTACTTC
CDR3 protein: CASSPSGDRGGETQYF

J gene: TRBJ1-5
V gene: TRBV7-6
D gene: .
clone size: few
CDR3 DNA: TGTGCCAGCAGCGCGCCAGGGGTGGGACAGCCCCAGCATTTT
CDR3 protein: CASSAPGVGQPQHF

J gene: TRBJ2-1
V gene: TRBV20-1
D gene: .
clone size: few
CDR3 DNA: TGCAGTGCTAGCCCCAGTGGGCGCGATGAGCAGTTCTTC
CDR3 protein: CSASPSGRDEQFF

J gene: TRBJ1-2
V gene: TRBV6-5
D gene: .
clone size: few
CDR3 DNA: TGTGCCAGCAGTTACTCCCGGGCGGGGGGGAACTATGGCTACACCTTC
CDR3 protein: CASSYSRAGGNYGYTF

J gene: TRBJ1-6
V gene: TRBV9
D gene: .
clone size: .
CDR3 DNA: TGTGCCAGCAGCGCCGACCGGATTTATAATTCACCCCTCCACTTT
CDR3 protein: CASSADRIYNSPLHF

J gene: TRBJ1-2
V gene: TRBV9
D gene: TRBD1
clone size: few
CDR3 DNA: TGTGCCAGCAGCGTCGGACAGGGGTCTCCCTATGGCTACACCTTC
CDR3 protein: CASSVGQGSPYGYTF

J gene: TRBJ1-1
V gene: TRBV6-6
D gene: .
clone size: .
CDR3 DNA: TGTGCCAGCAGTTACGTTGCTGAAGCTTTCTTT
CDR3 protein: CASSYVAEAFF

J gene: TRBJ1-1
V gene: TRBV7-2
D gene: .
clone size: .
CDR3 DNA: TGTGCCAGCAGCTTACGGACGGCTTACACTGAAGCTTTCTTT
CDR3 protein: CASSLRTAYTEAFF

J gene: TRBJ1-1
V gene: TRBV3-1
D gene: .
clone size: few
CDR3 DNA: TGTGCCAGCAGCCCGGACAGTACGGAAGCTTTCTTT
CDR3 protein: CASSPDSTEAFF

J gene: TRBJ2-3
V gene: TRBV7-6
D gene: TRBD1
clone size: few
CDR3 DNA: TGTGCCAGCAGCCGCCGACAGGGTAGGACAGATACGCAGTATTTT
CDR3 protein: CASSRRQGRTDTQYF

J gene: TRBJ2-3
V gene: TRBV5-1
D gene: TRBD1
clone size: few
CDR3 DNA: TGCGCCAGCAGCTCAAACGACAGGGGTGGTACGCAGTATTTT
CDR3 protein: CASSSNDRGGTQYF

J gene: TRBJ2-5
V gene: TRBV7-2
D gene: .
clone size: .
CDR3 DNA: TGTGCCAGCATCAATTCCTGGGCCGCAACTCAAGAGGCCCAGTACTTC
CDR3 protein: CASINSWAATQEAQYF

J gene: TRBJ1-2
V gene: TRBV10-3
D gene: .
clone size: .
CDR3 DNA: TGTGCCATCAGTGATCTGGCAGGGGACTACTATGGCTACACCTTC
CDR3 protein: CAISDLAGDYYGYTF

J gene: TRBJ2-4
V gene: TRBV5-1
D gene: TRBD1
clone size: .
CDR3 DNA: TGCGCCAGCAGCGTAGGACAGGGTCTAGCCAAAAACATTCAGTACTTC
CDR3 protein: CASSVGQGLAKNIQYF